This record looks at one T cell receptor (beta chain) sequence and its context. Its target is unknown. This CDR3 is 16 amino acids long. V was pared by 0 bases and J by 2 bases, with 12 bases between. The entry originates in a study of blood T cells in healthy people across ages. Study findings and constraints: Donor CMV status was unknown, possibly confounding expanded clonotype changes.

Primed by a sample-barcoded 5' primer and a J-beta primer mix, a second PCR proceeded for 7 to 11 cycles. All cDNA molecules were each tagged by a template-switch adaptor with 12 random nucleotides. TCRdb itself ran the 5' RACE reads through MiXCR, one entry per CDR3 protein. The sample holds over 1,500,000 distinct CDR3 sequences; about 50% are singletons and the top ten take over 2%. The sequence came from a woman aged 40 to 50 in good health. The chain combines TRBV12-3 or TRBV12-4 with TRBJ2-3, with no clear D. Input material: blood. DNA for the CDR3: TGTGCCAGCAGTTTAGCGGCTAGAGAGAACACAGATACGCAGTATTTT. This gives the protein CASSLAARENTDTQYF.